The 20 T cell receptor beta chains given below trace back to one sample, sequenced in a study of vaccination effects on CD4 cells after COVID-19. Data came from immunoSEQ multiplex PCR; TCRdb stores just in-frame clones and leaves some out. Of some 14,000 clones in the sample, roughly 80% were seen once. In the ViraFEST assay, antigen-specific CD4+ clonotypes were identified by expansion after peptide-pool stimulation. CD4+ T cells were isolated after about nine days of culture. Documented for the person is a PCR-confirmed SARS-CoV-2 infection occurring between March and December 2020. As their vaccination, participants received two doses of either BNT162b2 or mRNA-1273. The antigens for these receptors are not known. The material sequenced was CD4+ T cells from PBMCs cultured with HCoV-NL63 spike peptides, taken after COVID-19 vaccination. These TCRs come from a human donor who had a prior SARS-CoV-2 infection.

This chain connects TRBV2 to TRBJ2-1; 7 positions agree with TRBD1. Germline values: CDR1 SNHLY, CDR2 FYNNEI. After removal of 6 bases from V and 11 bases from J, the junction contained 4 bases not matched to a gene. The CDR3 totals 11 residues. Here the CDR3 reads CASSSGQKQFF. The CDR3 region has the DNA TGTGCCAGCAGCTCGGGACAGAAGCAGTTCTTC.

V and J are TRBV19 and TRBJ2-4; a weak D match, TRBD2 (7 bases). Germline values: CDR1 LNHDA, CDR2 SQIVND (reference sequence). V dropped 6 bases and J dropped 11 bases, with 20 bases sitting between them. This CDR3 is 14 amino acids long. The chain's CDR3 is CASSRSPLGGVQYF. DNA of the CDR3: TGTGCCAGTAGCCGATCCCCCCTAGGGGGGGTTCAGTACTTC.

V and J are TRBV27 and TRBJ1-2, with D possibly being TRBD1 (6 bases). This CDR3 has 13 amino acids. From germline, CDR1 is MNHEY and CDR2 SMNVEV (reference sequence). V was shortened by 3 bases and J by 7 bases, with 12 bases between the two germline ends. DNA of the CDR3: TGTGCCAGCAGTTTTGGGGGAGGGGGTGGCTACACCTTC. It specifies CASSFGGGGGYTF.

The chain employs TRBV2 and TRBJ2-7, with 10 bases matching TRBD1. The CDR3 has 15 amino acids. Germline assignment: CDR1 SNHLY and CDR2 FYNNEI. Trimming cost V 1 base and J 1 base; bases outside gene matches: 1. The CDR3 here is CASSEGDRGSYEQYF. The CDR3 coding sequence is TGTGCCAGCAGTGAAGGGGACAGGGGTTCCTACGAGCAGTACTTC.

V and J are TRBV6-6 and TRBJ1-4; possible D gene TRBD1, 6 bases. Germline CDR1 is MNHNY and CDR2 is SVGAGI (reference sequence). The CDR3 has 14 amino acids. The V end was cut by 1 base, the J end by 5 bases, with 8 bases between. The CDR3 DNA follows: TGTGCCAGCAGTTACTACGGACAGAATGAAAAACTGTTTTTT. It specifies CASSYYGQNEKLFF.

The genes are TRBV4-2 and TRBJ1-2; TRBD1 is a possible D gene (6 bases). Trimming took 0 bases from V and 4 from J, leaving 12 bases between them. Per germline, CDR1 LGHNA and CDR2 YNFKEQ. CDR3 size: 15 residues. CDR3 in DNA: TGTGCCAGCAGCCAAGATAAACAGGGACCCTATGGCTACACCTTC. As protein: CASSQDKQGPYGYTF.

The J gene is TRBJ1-5, the V gene TRBV2; a weak D match, TRBD1 (5 bases). The length of the CDR3 is 13 residues. Trimming took off 2 bases at V and 5 bases at J, with 7 bases between the two ends. Germline CDR1 and CDR2: SNHLY and FYNNEI. The CDR3 protein is CASSEWGDQPQHF. CDR3 bases: TGTGCCAGCAGTGAATGGGGGGATCAGCCCCAGCATTTT.

A few counts support this clone. This chain uses TRBV6-4 with TRBJ2-3, with 8 bases matching TRBD2. V lost 8 bases to trimming and J lost 2 bases; unmatched junction nucleotides: 6. The germline CDR1 and CDR2 sequences are MRHNA and SNTAGT. The CDR3 length is 14 residues. CDR3 in amino acids: CASGLGGATDTQYF. CDR3 sequence (DNA): TGTGCCAGCGGCCTCGGGGGGGCCACAGATACGCAGTATTTT.

The CDR3 DNA is TGTGCCAGCAGCTTAACGATCAGGGGGGCGCCGGGCGCAGATACGCAGTATTTT. As protein: CASSLTIRGAPGADTQYF. J is TRBJ2-3 and V is TRBV7-3, with a weak D call TRBD1 (7 bases). Germline CDR1 and CDR2: SGHTA and FQGTGA. Trimming removed 0 bases at V and 4 bases at J, with 20 bases between. The length of the CDR3 is 18 residues.

This clone was detected only once. The chain joins TRBV30 to TRBJ1-4, with 7 bases lining up with TRBD1. Trimming removed 2 bases from V and 3 bases from J; junction bases left unmatched: 9. Germline V gene sequence: CDR1 GTSNPN, CDR2 SVGIG (reference sequence). CDR3 length equals 16 residues. The CDR3 bases are TGTGCCTGGAGTCCTTCTAAACAGGGGCCTAATGAAAAACTGTTTTTT. Translation gives CAWSPSKQGPNEKLFF.

This sequence joins TRBV6-1 and TRBJ1-2; weak D call: TRBD1 (6 bases). Germline lookup yields CDR1 MNHNS and CDR2 SASEGT. The ends were cut back, 2 bases at V and 4 bases at J, with 8 bases in the middle. This CDR3 has 13 residues. This CDR3 reads CASSEQGSYGYTF. In DNA, the CDR3 is TGTGCCAGCAGTGAACAGGGGTCCTATGGCTACACCTTC.

This chain links TRBV15 with TRBJ2-5; maybe TRBD1 (5 bases). The CDR3 has 13 residues. V lost 6 bases and J lost 0, with 8 bases in between. Germline V lookup: CDR1 LNHNV, CDR2 YYDKDF (reference sequence). DNA for the CDR3: TGTGCCACCAGAACAGGCTACCAAGAGACCCAGTACTTC. This sequence encodes CATRTGYQETQYF.

V is TRBV11-3 and J is TRBJ2-5; D may be TRBD2 (6 bases). V dropped 5 bases and J dropped 2 bases, with 12 bases sitting between them. The CDR3 contains 14 residues. Germline V gene lookup returns CDR1 SGHNT and CDR2 YENEEA. CDR3 amino acids: CASSPSAGQETQYF. CDR3 bases: TGTGCCAGCAGCCCCTCAGCGGGTCAAGAGACCCAGTACTTC.

This clone was detected a few times. The genes are TRBV6-6 and TRBJ2-6; D might be TRBD2 (5 bases). This CDR3 is built from 16 residues. The V end was cut by 2 bases, the J end by 1 base, with 9 bases between. Germline loops: CDR1 MNHNY, CDR2 SVGAGI (reference sequence). The CDR3 region is CASSYSWESGANVLTF. CDR3 in DNA: TGTGCCAGCAGTTACAGTTGGGAGTCTGGGGCCAACGTCCTGACTTTC.

The chain employs TRBV6-4 and TRBJ2-1, with 9 bases identical to TRBD2. The CDR3 sequence is 15 residues long. Germline V CDR1 and CDR2: MRHNA, SNTAGT. The V gene end was trimmed by 6 bases and the J gene end by 1 base; junction bases not matched to a gene: 4. This CDR3 reads CASSVTSGSYNEQFF. CDR3 nucleotide sequence: TGTGCCAGCAGCGTTACTAGCGGGTCCTACAATGAGCAGTTCTTC.

This clone was counted only a few times. The J gene is TRBJ2-5, the V gene TRBV6-6; 11 bases are shared with TRBD2. The CDR3 spans 15 residues. J gave up 3 bases and V 6 bases, and 6 bases lay outside the gene matches. CDR1 is MNHNY and CDR2 is SVGAGI in the germline V gene (reference sequence). CDR3 loop: CASRRSGGEKETQYF. Here the CDR3 DNA reads TGTGCCAGCAGGCGTAGCGGGGGGGAAAAAGAGACCCAGTACTTC.

This rearrangement joins TRBV24-1 to TRBJ2-1; possibly TRBD1 for D (7 bases). CDR1 is KGHDR and CDR2 is SFDVKD in the germline V gene. The CDR3 is 14 residues long. V was trimmed by 6 bases and J by 4 bases, leaving 12 bases between them. The CDR3 coding sequence is TGTGCCACCAGTAAGGCAGGGGGGTACAATGAGCAGTTCTTC. It yields the protein CATSKAGGYNEQFF.

This clone was counted only a few times. V and J are TRBV7-3 and TRBJ2-7, with 13 bases lining up with TRBD2. Trimming cost V 5 bases and J 6 bases; bases outside gene matches: 4. The CDR3 runs 14 residues. Germline assignment: CDR1 SGHTA and CDR2 FQGTGA. CDR3 sequence (DNA): TGTGCCAGCAGCCCAGGACTAGCGGGAGCCGAGCAGTACTTC. Translating it yields CASSPGLAGAEQYF.

The V and J genes are TRBV5-1 and TRBJ1-6; maybe TRBD1 (5 bases). The CDR3 is made up of 15 amino acids. V was clipped by 1 base and J by 6 bases, with 11 bases between them. Germline CDR1 reads SGHRS; CDR2 reads YFSETQ. CDR3 bases: TGCGCCAGCAGCTTGTCGGGACCCATTAATTCACCCCTCCACTTT. Its protein is CASSLSGPINSPLHF.

The chain combines TRBV7-9 with TRBJ1-3, with D uncertain. Germline V gene lookup returns CDR1 SEHNR and CDR2 FQNEAQ (reference sequence). This CDR3 is 16 amino acids long. V gave up 4 bases and J gave up 0 bases, with 13 bases separating them. This CDR3 reads CASSWTSGVSGNTIYF. CDR3 coding DNA: TGTGCCAGCAGCTGGACCTCGGGAGTCTCTGGAAACACCATATATTTT. Filled out from reference TRBV7-9 and TRBJ1-3, the complete variable domain reads DTGVSQNPRHKITKRGQNVTFRCDPISEHNRLYWYRQTLGQGPEFLTYFQNEAQLEKSRLLSDRFSAERPKGSFSTLEIQRTEQGDSAMYLCASSWTSGVSGNTIYFGEGSWLTVV.